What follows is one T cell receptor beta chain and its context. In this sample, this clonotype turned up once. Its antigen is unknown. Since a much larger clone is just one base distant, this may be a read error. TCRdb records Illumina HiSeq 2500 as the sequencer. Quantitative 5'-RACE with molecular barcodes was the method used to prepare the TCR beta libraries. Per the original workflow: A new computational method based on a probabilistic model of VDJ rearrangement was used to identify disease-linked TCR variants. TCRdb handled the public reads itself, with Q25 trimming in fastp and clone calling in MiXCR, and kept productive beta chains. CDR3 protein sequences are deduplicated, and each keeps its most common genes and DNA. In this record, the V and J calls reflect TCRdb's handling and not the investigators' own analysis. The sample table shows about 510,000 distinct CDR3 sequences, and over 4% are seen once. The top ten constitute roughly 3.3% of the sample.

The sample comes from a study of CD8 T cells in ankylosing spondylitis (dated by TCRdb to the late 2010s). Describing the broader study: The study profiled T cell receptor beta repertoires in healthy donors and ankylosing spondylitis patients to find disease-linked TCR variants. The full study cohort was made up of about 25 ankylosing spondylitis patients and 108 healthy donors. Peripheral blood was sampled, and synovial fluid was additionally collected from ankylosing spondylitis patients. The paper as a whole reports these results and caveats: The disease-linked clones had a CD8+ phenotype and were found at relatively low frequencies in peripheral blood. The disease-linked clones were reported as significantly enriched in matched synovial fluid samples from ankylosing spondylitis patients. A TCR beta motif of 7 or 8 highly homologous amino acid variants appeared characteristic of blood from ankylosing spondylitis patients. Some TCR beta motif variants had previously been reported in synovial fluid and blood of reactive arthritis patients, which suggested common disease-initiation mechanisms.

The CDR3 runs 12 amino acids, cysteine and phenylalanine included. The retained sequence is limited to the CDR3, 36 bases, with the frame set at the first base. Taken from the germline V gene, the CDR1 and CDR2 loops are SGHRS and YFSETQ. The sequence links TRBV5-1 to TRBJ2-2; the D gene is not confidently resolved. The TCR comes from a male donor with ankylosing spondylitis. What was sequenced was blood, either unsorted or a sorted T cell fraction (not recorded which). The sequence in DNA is TGCACCAGCAGCTTCAGTAATTTTGGGCTGTTTTTT. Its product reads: CTSSFSNFGLFF.